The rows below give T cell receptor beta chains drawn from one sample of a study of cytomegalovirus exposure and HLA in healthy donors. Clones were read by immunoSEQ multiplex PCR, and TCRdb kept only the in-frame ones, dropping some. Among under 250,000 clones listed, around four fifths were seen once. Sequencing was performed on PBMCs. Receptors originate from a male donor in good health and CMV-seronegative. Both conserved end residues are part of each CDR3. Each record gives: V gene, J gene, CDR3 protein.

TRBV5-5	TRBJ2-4	CASSLVSSGDIAKNIQYF
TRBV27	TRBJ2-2	CASAWRGNSNTGELFF
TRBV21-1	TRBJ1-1	CASSTYGSGKNTEAFF
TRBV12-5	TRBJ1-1	CASGLGQAEAFF
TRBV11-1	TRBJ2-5	CASSPSGQGETQYF
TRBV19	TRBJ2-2	CASSTRGLAGEVNTGELFF
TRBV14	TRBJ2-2	CASSLAYTGELFF
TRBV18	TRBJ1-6	CASSPDRGSPLHF
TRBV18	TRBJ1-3	CASSPVRSGNTIYF
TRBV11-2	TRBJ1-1	CASSPTRQPQAFF
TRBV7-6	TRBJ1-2	CASSLEAHQGTYGYTF
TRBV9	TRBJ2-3	CASSTEALEGGTDTQYF
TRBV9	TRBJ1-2	CASSVEVGRGYTF
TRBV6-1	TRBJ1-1	CASSDRTGPSTEAFF